This T cell receptor beta chain is from a study of cytomegalovirus exposure and HLA in healthy donors. Trimming cost V 4 bases and J 0 bases, with 16 bases left between them. CDR1 and CDR2 from the germline V gene are KGHSH and LQKENI. This CDR3 comprises 17 residues. Points from the study as a whole: Whilst most TCR sequences proved rare, a subset of public TCRs occurred across many donors. There were a few CMV-associated chains whose specificity for CMV antigens was confirmed in vitro. Reportedly, diagnosis of cytomegalovirus status by the classifier showed high specificity and sensitivity.

As for this clone: Its antigen is unidentified.

TCRdb's table, derived via immunoSEQ multiplex PCR, lists solely in-frame clones and lacks some. In the table there are 250,000 to 400,000 clones, roughly 87% of which are singletons. The TCR was taken from a man aged 25-40 years in good health and CMV-seronegative. The chain is built from TRBV18 and TRBJ1-3; D may be TRBD1 (5 bases). Source material: PBMCs. Written as DNA, the CDR3 is TGTGCCAGCTCACTCATAACAGGTTATAGCTCTGGAAACACCATATATTTT. Protein sequence: CASSLITGYSSGNTIYF.